The 30 T cell receptor beta chains below were found in one sample sequenced in a study of CD8 T cells in ankylosing spondylitis. TCRdb fed the 5' RACE reads into MiXCR, producing one record per CDR3 protein. The sample lists 200,000 to 250,000 distinct CDR3 sequences; 15% to 20% were seen once. Findings of the study overall: What appeared characteristic of ankylosing spondylitis blood was a TCR beta motif of eight or nine highly homologous variants.

Their antigen targets remain unknown. Material: blood, either unsorted or a sorted T cell fraction (not recorded which). The receptors stem from a male donor with ankylosing spondylitis.

This clonotype has a handful of counts. The gene calls are TRBV4-1 and TRBJ1-2; TRBD1 agrees at 9 bases. V trimming: 0 bases; J trimming: 4 bases; junction bases outside the gene matches: 3. CDR1 is MGHRA, CDR2 YSYEKL, per germline. This CDR3 comprises 15 residues. Here the CDR3 DNA reads TGCGCCAGCAGCCAAGATGGGACAGGGTCCTATGGCTACACCTTC. Translation: CASSQDGTGSYGYTF.

The gene calls are TRBV4-3 and TRBJ2-2; 8 nucleotides line up with TRBD1. The V gene end was trimmed by 4 bases and the J gene end by 0 bases; junction bases not matched to a gene: 28. The CDR3 sequence is 24 residues long. Germline CDR1 reads LGHNA; CDR2 reads YSLEER. As DNA, the CDR3 is TGCGCCAGCAGCCCGGGACAGGCCAATCTCGGCGATATTAAAAGGTCGGCGAACACCGGGGAGCTGTTTTTT. Translated, it gives CASSPGQANLGDIKRSANTGELFF.

This chain joins TRBV5-8 and TRBJ2-1; the match to TRBD1 covers 7 bases. This CDR3 comprises 14 residues. J was trimmed by 0 bases and V by 10 bases; bases with no gene match: 7. Germline CDR1 is SGHTS and CDR2 is YDEGEE. The CDR3 here is CAGQTGASYNEQFF. Written as DNA, the CDR3 is TGTGCCGGACAAACAGGGGCCTCCTACAATGAGCAGTTCTTC. Together with reference TRBV5-8 and TRBJ2-1, the CDR3 gives the full variable domain: EAGVTQSPTHLIKTRGQQATLRCSPISGHTSVYWYQQALGLGLQFLLWYDEGEERNRGNFPPRFSGRQFPNYSSELNVNALELEDSALYLCAGQTGASYNEQFFGPGTRLTVL.

The CDR3 region has the DNA TGCAGCGTTTTGCTCGGAATGCAAGAGACCCAGTACTTC. This translates into CSVLLGMQETQYF. The V call is TRBV29-1, the J call TRBJ2-5; D not certain. Trimming cost V 5 bases and J 2 bases, with 12 bases left between them. This CDR3 comprises 13 residues. Germline V lookup: CDR1 SQVTM, CDR2 ANQGSEA.

This clonotype was counted between two and nine times. The rearrangement joins TRBV29-1 to TRBJ2-2, with unresolved D. Germline-derived CDR1 and CDR2 are SQVTM and ANQGSEA. Trimming removed 4 bases from V and 5 bases from J, with 8 bases in between. The CDR3 spans 12 residues. In DNA, the CDR3 is TGCAGCGTTGCCGGGTTAACCGGGGAGCTGTTTTTT. It is translated as CSVAGLTGELFF.

This clonotype was recorded a few times. The chain carries TRBV2 and TRBJ1-1; D not resolved. Looked up from germline, CDR1 is SNHLY and CDR2 is FYNNEI. Trimming stripped 4 bases from V and 1 base from J, with 25 bases between. This CDR3 region has 19 residues. The CDR3 DNA is TGTGCCAGCAGTGCCACAACCTCTTTGAGTTTGGTCCAGAACACTGAAGCTTTCTTT. Translation: CASSATTSLSLVQNTEAFF.

In its sample, this clonotype was seen a few times. The chain couples TRBV5-5 to TRBJ1-5; possible D gene TRBD1, 5 bases. Trimming cost V 4 bases and J 8 bases, with 19 bases left between them. Germline V CDR1 and CDR2: SGHKS, YYEKEE (reference sequence). CDR3 length equals 15 residues. CDR3 region: CASSLWGVQAEPQHF. The CDR3 DNA sequence: TGTGCCAGCAGCCTGTGGGGGGTACAGGCGGAGCCCCAGCATTTT.

The chain links TRBV7-9 to TRBJ2-7; perhaps TRBD2 as D (6 bases). The CDR3 totals 13 residues. Germline V gives CDR1 SEHNR, CDR2 FQNEAQ (reference sequence). Trimming took 8 bases from V and 3 from J, leaving 14 bases between them. The CDR3 DNA is TGTGCCAGCCTCGGGGGACCTAACTACGAGCAGTACTTC. It yields the protein CASLGGPNYEQYF.

The chain couples TRBV3-1 to TRBJ2-7; perhaps D is TRBD1 or TRBD2 (6 bases each). Trimming removed 3 bases from V and 3 bases from J, with 33 bases in between. The V gene's germline CDR1 is LGHDT and CDR2 YNNKEL (reference sequence). This CDR3 contains 21 residues. The CDR3 sequence is CASSHEGGMTGSYPTYYEQYF. The CDR3 bases are TGTGCCAGCAGCCATGAGGGGGGTATGACGGGGTCCTACCCGACCTACTACGAGCAGTACTTC.

The rearrangement joins TRBV13 to TRBJ2-7; D might be TRBD2 (5 bases). Germline CDR1 and CDR2: PRHDT and FYEKMQ (reference sequence). Trimming shortened V by 6 bases and J by 3 bases, and 12 bases separated the two germline ends. The CDR3 length is 13 residues. DNA for the CDR3: TGTGCCAGCAGTCCCCAAAGCGGCTACGAGCAGTACTTC. It specifies CASSPQSGYEQYF.

This clonotype was counted a few times. The rearrangement links TRBV27 to TRBJ2-1; D remains ambiguous. The CDR3 totals 13 residues. Per the germline V gene, CDR1 is MNHEY and CDR2 is SMNVEV (reference sequence). V lost 5 bases and J 8 bases, leaving 13 bases between the germline ends. The CDR3 region has the DNA TGTGCCAGCAGTCCATCCTGGGTGGATGAGCAGTTCTTC. As protein: CASSPSWVDEQFF.

This clonotype occurred a few times. The chain carries TRBV2 and TRBJ2-1; 11 positions match TRBD2. This CDR3 region has 19 residues. Germline-derived CDR1 and CDR2 are SNHLY and FYNNEI. J lost 2 bases, V lost 6 bases, and 15 bases had no gene match. This chain's CDR3 is CASRYDLAGGPTAYNEQFF. CDR3 coding DNA: TGTGCCAGCAGATACGACCTAGCGGGGGGCCCCACCGCCTACAATGAGCAGTTCTTC.

This clonotype has only a few counts. This chain links TRBV2 with TRBJ2-3; no clear D. Trimming removed 1 base from V and 4 bases from J, with 9 bases in between. Per germline, CDR1 SNHLY and CDR2 FYNNEI. The CDR3 loop spans 14 amino acids. The CDR3 region has the DNA TGTGCCAGCAGTGAAGTTAACGCGCCAGATACGCAGTATTTT. Its translation: CASSEVNAPDTQYF.

V and J are TRBV15 and TRBJ1-5; TRBD1 aligns across 7 bases. Germline CDR1 LNHNV, CDR2 YYDKDF (reference sequence). This CDR3 has 18 residues. Trimming at V came to 0 bases and at J to 4 bases, leaving 12 bases not matched to a gene. CDR3: CATSRDPGDRVGNQPQHF. CDR3 bases: TGTGCCACCAGCAGAGATCCGGGAGACAGGGTCGGAAATCAGCCCCAGCATTTT.

This clonotype has only a few counts. The chain is built from TRBV28 and TRBJ1-3, with D uncertain. The V end lost 5 bases, the J end lost 8 bases, and 16 bases lay between the germline ends. Germline CDR1 is MDHEN and CDR2 is SYDVKM. The CDR3 has 14 amino acids. CDR3 in amino acids: CASSPVNLGDTIYF. In nucleotides, the CDR3 is TGTGCCAGCAGTCCCGTCAATCTTGGGGACACCATATATTTT.

This clonotype came up a few times. This chain connects TRBV28 to TRBJ2-7; possibly TRBD1 for D (5 bases). Germline-derived CDR1 and CDR2 are MDHEN and SYDVKM. V dropped 3 bases and J dropped 5 bases, with 26 bases sitting between them. CDR3 length: 18 residues. The CDR3 DNA reads as TGTGCCAGCAGTTTTCAGCCCCTGGGGCAGGGATCAGGTGACGAGCAGTACTTC. Amino acid sequence: CASSFQPLGQGSGDEQYF. Supplemented by reference TRBV28 and TRBJ2-7, the full variable domain reads DVKVTQSSRYLVKRTGEKVFLECVQDMDHENMFWYRQDPGLGLRLIYFSYDVKMKEKGDIPEGYSVSREKKERFSLILESASTNQTSMYLCASSFQPLGQGSGDEQYFGPGTRLTVT.

This clonotype was found many times. The V and J genes are TRBV7-9 and TRBJ2-1; a weak D match, TRBD2 (6 bases). Germline V lookup: CDR1 SEHNR, CDR2 FQNEAQ (reference sequence). Trimming took off 7 bases at V and 4 bases at J, with 17 bases between the two ends. This CDR3 has 15 residues. The CDR3 nucleotides are TGTGCCAGCACCAACCCAACGCGGGGTTACAATGAGCAGTTCTTC. This sequence encodes CASTNPTRGYNEQFF.

This clonotype was picked up a small number of times. This sequence joins TRBV6-5 and TRBJ2-7; D uncertain. The CDR3 spans 14 residues. Germline lookup yields CDR1 MNHEY and CDR2 SVGAGI. V was cut by 2 bases and J by 5 bases, with 13 bases left in between. CDR3: CASSYQADFNEQYF. Written as DNA, the CDR3 is TGTGCCAGCAGTTACCAAGCAGATTTCAACGAGCAGTACTTC.

This clonotype has a handful of counts. The V gene is TRBV6-5, the J gene TRBJ2-2, with TRBD1 matching 12 bases. The junction had 3 bases not matched to a gene; V was cut back by 4 bases and J by 6 bases. The V gene's germline CDR1 is MNHEY and CDR2 SVGAGI. This CDR3 is built from 15 residues. This chain's CDR3 is CASSFGTGGPGELFF. The CDR3 bases are TGTGCCAGCAGTTTTGGGACAGGGGGCCCCGGGGAGCTGTTTTTT.

This clonotype was counted a few times. The DNA for the CDR3 is TGTGCCAGCAGCTCCCTAGCGGGAGAGGGAGAGACCCAGTACTTC. Amino acid sequence: CASSSLAGEGETQYF. The chain carries TRBV9 and TRBJ2-5, with 10 positions matching TRBD2. In germline, CDR1 is SGDLS, CDR2 YYNGEE. Trimming removed 4 bases from V and 4 bases from J; junction bases left unmatched: 7. The length of the CDR3 is 15 residues.

The genes are TRBV12-3 or TRBV12-4 and TRBJ1-2; D is ambiguous. Trimming shortened V by 3 bases and J by 6 bases, and 14 bases separated the two germline ends. The CDR3 is made up of 14 amino acids. This CDR3 is CASSFTRTSHGYTF. CDR3 bases: TGTGCCAGCAGTTTCACCCGGACCTCCCATGGCTACACCTTC.

The V and J genes are TRBV11-2 and TRBJ2-7, with unresolved D. The CDR3 covers 13 residues. Deletions cut 0 bases from V and 6 bases from J, with 9 bases between. Germline assignment: CDR1 SGHAT and CDR2 FQNNGV. This CDR3 reads CASSLDVGREQYF. CDR3 sequence (DNA): TGTGCCAGCAGCTTAGACGTAGGGCGCGAGCAGTACTTC.

This clonotype was recorded at least ten times. The chain links TRBV4-2 to TRBJ2-1, with no clear D. Germline V lookup: CDR1 LGHNA, CDR2 YNFKEQ. The CDR3 is 13 residues long. Deletions cut 0 bases from V and 8 bases from J, with 8 bases between. The CDR3 bases are TGTGCCAGCAGCCAAGATCCGGTTGATGAGCAGTTCTTC. Protein sequence: CASSQDPVDEQFF.

The V call is TRBV15, the J call TRBJ2-3; a possible D gene is TRBD2 (6 bases). Germline V gene lookup returns CDR1 LNHNV and CDR2 YYDKDF (reference sequence). This CDR3 has 15 residues. V lost 1 base and J 4 bases, leaving 12 bases between the germline ends. The CDR3 here is CATSRGRGSPDTQYF. The CDR3 nucleotides read TGTGCCACCAGCAGAGGTCGGGGGAGCCCAGATACGCAGTATTTT.

This clonotype was seen more than once but under ten times. This chain joins TRBV7-3 and TRBJ2-1; 12 bases align to TRBD2. J lost 8 bases, V lost 4 bases, and 3 bases had no gene match. CDR3 length: 14 amino acids. The germline V gene has CDR1 SGHTA and CDR2 FQGTGA. The DNA of the CDR3 is TGTGCCAGCAGCTCGGGACTAGCGGGTGATGAGCAGTTCTTC. This encodes CASSSGLAGDEQFF.

This clonotype has ten or more counts. One end of the junction fails to match germline, which may point to a read error. The rearrangement links TRBV5-1 to TRBJ2-1, with D hard to call. The germline CDR1 and CDR2 sequences are SGHRS and YFSETQ. The length of the CDR3 is 12 residues. CDR3 sequence (DNA): TGTGCCAGCAGCTTAGGCGGCGGTGAGCAGTTCTTC. Translating it yields CASSLGGGEQFF.

This clonotype came up a few times. V and J are TRBV29-1 and TRBJ1-2; D is perhaps TRBD1 (5 bases). Germline-derived CDR1 and CDR2 are SQVTM and ANQGSEA. Trimming took off 1 base at V and 3 bases at J, with 15 bases between the two ends. This CDR3 is built from 15 residues. Here the CDR3 reads CSVEGGGAPHYGYTF. As DNA, the CDR3 is TGCAGCGTTGAAGGGGGGGGAGCCCCCCACTATGGCTACACCTTC.

The sample holds a few counts of this clonotype. The chain carries TRBV12-3 or TRBV12-4 and TRBJ2-7; 7 bases align to TRBD1. The CDR3 has 13 amino acids. J gave up 5 bases and V 6 bases, and 7 bases lay outside the gene matches. The CDR3 loop is CASSPDREHEQYF. For the CDR3, the DNA is TGTGCCAGCAGCCCAGACAGGGAGCACGAGCAGTACTTC.

This clonotype appeared many times. This chain connects TRBV27 to TRBJ2-1, with 11 bases fitting TRBD2. The CDR3 loop spans 14 amino acids. Germline values: CDR1 MNHEY, CDR2 SMNVEV (reference sequence). V lost 2 bases and J lost 6; bases outside the gene matches: 0. CDR3 nucleotide sequence: TGTGCCAGCAGTTTAGGGACTAGCGGCAATGAGCAGTTCTTC. Its protein product is CASSLGTSGNEQFF.

The chain joins TRBV4-1 to TRBJ2-1; 10 bases align to TRBD2. With 1 base clipped from V and 6 bases from J, the junction kept 12 bases outside the gene matches. The germline gives CDR1 MGHRA, CDR2 YSYEKL. The CDR3 spans 18 residues. The CDR3 loop reads CASSQGELAGFNPNEQFF. Here the CDR3 DNA reads TGCGCCAGCAGCCAAGGTGAACTAGCGGGGTTCAACCCCAATGAGCAGTTCTTC.